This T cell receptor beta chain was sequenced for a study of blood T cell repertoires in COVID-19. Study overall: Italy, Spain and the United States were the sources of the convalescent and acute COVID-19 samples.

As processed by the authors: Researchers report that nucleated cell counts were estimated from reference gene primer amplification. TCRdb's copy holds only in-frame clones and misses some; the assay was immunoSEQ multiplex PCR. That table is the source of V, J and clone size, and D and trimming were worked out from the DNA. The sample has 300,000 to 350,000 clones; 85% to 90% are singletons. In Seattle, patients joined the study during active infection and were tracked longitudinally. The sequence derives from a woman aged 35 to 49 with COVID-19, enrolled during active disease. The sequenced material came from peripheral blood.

The CDR3 loop is CASSLQGAGGNTIYF. CDR3 DNA sequence: TGTGCCAGCAGCCTACAGGGGGCAGGCGGAAACACCATATATTTT. V and J are TRBV7-6 and TRBJ1-3, with 9 bases matching TRBD1. Trimming removed 5 bases from V and 4 bases from J; junction bases left unmatched: 6. The CDR3 spans 15 residues. Per germline, CDR1 SGHVS and CDR2 FNYEAQ.